This TCR beta chain was recovered during a study of blood T cell repertoires in COVID-19. With 3 bases clipped from V and 6 bases from J, the junction kept 11 bases outside the gene matches. This CDR3 has 15 residues. Per germline, CDR1 GTSNPN and CDR2 SVGIG (reference sequence). Produced via immunoSEQ multiplex PCR; TCRdb's table is partial and in-frame only. The table has about 140,000 clones, about 84% seen once. This chain connects TRBV30 to TRBJ1-2; the match to TRBD1 covers 9 bases. The TCR originated in a woman aged 18 to 35 who had been exposed to COVID-19. The specimen was PBMCs or T cells enriched from blood (not recorded which). As DNA, the CDR3 is TGTGCCTGGAGCCTACAGGGGGCGCAGGCGAATGGCTACACCTTC. Amino acids: CAWSLQGAQANGYTF. The full variable domain, its missing parts supplied by reference TRBV30 and TRBJ1-2, is SQTIHQWPATLVQPVGSPLSLECTVEGTSNPNLYWYRQAAGRGLQLLFYSVGIGQISSEVPQNLSASRPQDRQFILSSKKLLLSDSGFYLCAWSLQGAQANGYTFGSGTRLTVV.